This paragraph covers one T cell receptor beta chain sequence. Its antigen is still unknown. The record originates from a study of T cells in localized non-small cell lung cancer. TCRdb's table, derived via immunoSEQ multiplex PCR, lists solely in-frame clones and lacks some. The sample yields about 91,000 clones, about nine tenths seen once. Per germline, CDR1 MGHRA and CDR2 YSYEKL. The CDR3 contains 14 residues. Germline trimming cut 8 bases from V and 7 bases from J; bases unmatched to any gene: 13. Study-level findings and limits: Because sequencing included only one region (of the tumor), heterogeneity remains possible. Adjacent uninvolved lung tissue had the highest T cell clonality, exceeding tumor. Median detection of top 100 tumor clones in adjacent lung was under 75 clones. Overall survival was longer when the density of T cells in the blood was higher.

This material consisted of peripheral blood, taken before any cancer treatment. The V and J genes are TRBV4-1 and TRBJ1-2, with TRBD1 matching over 7 bases. The source of this sequence is a man aged 40-75 years with stage I squamous cell lung carcinoma. The DNA for the CDR3 is TGCGCCAGCTCGATGCGACAGGGTCAGGGTGGCTACACCTTC. This gives the protein CASSMRQGQGGYTF.